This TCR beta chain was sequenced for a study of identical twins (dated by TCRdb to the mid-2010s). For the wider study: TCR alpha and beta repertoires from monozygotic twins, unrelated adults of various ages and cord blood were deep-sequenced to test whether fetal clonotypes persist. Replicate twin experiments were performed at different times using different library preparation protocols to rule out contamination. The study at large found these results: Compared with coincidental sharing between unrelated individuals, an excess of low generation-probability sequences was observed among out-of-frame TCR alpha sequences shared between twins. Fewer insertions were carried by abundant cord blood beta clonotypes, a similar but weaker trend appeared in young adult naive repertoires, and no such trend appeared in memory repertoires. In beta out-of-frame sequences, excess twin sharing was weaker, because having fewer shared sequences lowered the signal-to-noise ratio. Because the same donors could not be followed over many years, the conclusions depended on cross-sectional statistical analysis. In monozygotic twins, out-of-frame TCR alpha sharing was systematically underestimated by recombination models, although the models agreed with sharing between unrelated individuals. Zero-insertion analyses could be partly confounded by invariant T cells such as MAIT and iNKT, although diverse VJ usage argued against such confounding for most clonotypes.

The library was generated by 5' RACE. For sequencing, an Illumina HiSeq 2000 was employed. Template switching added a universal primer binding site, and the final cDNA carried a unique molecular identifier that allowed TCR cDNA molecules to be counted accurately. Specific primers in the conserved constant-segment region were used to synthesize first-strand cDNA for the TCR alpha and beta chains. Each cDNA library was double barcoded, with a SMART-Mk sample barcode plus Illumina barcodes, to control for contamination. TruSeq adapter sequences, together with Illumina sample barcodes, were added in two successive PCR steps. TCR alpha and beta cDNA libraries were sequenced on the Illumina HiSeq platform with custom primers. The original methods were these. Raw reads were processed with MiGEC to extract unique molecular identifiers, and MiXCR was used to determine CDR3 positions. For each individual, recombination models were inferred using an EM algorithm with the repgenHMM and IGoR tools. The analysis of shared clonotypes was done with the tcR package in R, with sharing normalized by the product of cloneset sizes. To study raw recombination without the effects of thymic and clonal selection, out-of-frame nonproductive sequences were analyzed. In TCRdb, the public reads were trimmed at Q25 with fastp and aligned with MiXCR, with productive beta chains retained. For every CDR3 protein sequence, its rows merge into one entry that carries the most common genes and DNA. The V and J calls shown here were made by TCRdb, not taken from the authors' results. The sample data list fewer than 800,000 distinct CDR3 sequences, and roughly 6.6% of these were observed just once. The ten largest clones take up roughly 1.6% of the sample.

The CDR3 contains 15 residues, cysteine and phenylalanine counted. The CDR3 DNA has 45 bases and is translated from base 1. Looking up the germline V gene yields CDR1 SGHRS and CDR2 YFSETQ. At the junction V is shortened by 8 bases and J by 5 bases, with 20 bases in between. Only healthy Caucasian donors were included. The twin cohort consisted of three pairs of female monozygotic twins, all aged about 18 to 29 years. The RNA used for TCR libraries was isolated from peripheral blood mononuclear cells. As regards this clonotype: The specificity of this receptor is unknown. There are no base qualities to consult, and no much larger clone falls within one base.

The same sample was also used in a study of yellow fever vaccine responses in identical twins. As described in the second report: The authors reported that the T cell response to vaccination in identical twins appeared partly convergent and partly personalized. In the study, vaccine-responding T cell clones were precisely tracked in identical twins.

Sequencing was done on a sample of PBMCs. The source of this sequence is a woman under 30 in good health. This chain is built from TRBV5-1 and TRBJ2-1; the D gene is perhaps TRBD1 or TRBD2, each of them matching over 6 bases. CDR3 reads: CASFFGRGVHNEQFF. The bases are TGCGCCAGTTTCTTTGGAAGGGGGGTGCACAATGAGCAGTTCTTC.